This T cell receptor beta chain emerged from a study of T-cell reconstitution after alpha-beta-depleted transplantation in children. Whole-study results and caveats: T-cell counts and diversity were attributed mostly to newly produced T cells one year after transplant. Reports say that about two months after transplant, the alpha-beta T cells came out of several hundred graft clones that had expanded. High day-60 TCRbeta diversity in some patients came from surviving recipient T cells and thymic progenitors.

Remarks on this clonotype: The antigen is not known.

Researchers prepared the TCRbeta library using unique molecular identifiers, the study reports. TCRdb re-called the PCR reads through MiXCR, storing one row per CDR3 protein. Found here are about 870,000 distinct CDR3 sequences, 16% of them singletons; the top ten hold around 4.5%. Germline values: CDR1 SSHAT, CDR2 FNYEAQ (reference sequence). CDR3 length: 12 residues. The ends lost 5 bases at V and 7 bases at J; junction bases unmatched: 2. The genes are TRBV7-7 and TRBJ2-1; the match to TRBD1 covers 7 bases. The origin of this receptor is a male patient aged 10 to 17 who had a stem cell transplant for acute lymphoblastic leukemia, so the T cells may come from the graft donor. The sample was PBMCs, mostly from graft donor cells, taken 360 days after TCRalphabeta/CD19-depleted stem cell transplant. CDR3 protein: CASSTGENEQFF. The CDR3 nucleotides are TGTGCCAGCAGCACAGGGGAGAATGAGCAGTTCTTC. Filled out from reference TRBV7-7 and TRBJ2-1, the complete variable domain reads GAGVSQSPRYKVTKRGQDVTLRCDPISSHATLYWYQQALGQGPEFLTYFNYEAQPDKSGLPSDRFSAERPEGSISTLTIQRTEQRDSAMYRCASSTGENEQFFGPGTRLTVL.